Presented here are 12 T cell receptor beta chains from one specimen sequenced in a study of blood T cell repertoires in COVID-19. Clones were sequenced by immunoSEQ multiplex PCR, and TCRdb holds only the in-frame ones, with some missing. The sample has about 230,000 clones, 65% to 85% seen once. The sequencing sample was made of peripheral blood. These TCRs come from an elderly woman with acute or convalescent COVID-19.

This chain joins TRBV6-1 and TRBJ1-1; D might be TRBD1 (6 bases). This CDR3 has 15 amino acids. CDR1 and CDR2 (germline): MNHNS, SASEGT. V lost 2 bases and J lost 2, with 12 bases in between. The chain's CDR3 is CASSEQGRGNTEAFF. Here the CDR3 DNA reads TGTGCCAGCAGTGAACAGGGCAGGGGAAACACTGAAGCTTTCTTT.

The chain couples TRBV6-1 to TRBJ2-2; unclear D gene. V was clipped by 3 bases and J by 4 bases, with 12 bases between them. Germline assignment: CDR1 MNHNS and CDR2 SASEGT. The CDR3 is made up of 15 amino acids. The CDR3 nucleotides are TGTGCCAGCAGTGACGGTGCCCCCGGCACCGGGGAGCTGTTTTTT. Protein: CASSDGAPGTGELFF.

V is TRBV10-3 and J is TRBJ1-1; tentative D call: TRBD1 (6 bases). Trimming removed 6 bases from V and 1 base from J, with 12 bases in between. The CDR3 runs 14 residues. Germline CDR1 and CDR2: ENHRY and SYGVKD. In nucleotides, the CDR3 is TGTGCCATCAGCTTCGACAGGAGGAACACTGAAGCTTTCTTT. The encoded protein is CAISFDRRNTEAFF.

This chain uses TRBV18 with TRBJ2-7; 7 nucleotides match TRBD1. Germline V lookup: CDR1 KGHSH, CDR2 LQKENI. This CDR3 has 16 amino acids. V lost 3 bases and J lost 5; bases outside the gene matches: 13. CDR3 loop: CASSPSRQGVTNEQYF. CDR3 nucleotides: TGTGCCAGCTCACCCTCGAGACAGGGCGTTACGAACGAGCAGTACTTC.

The CDR3 loop reads CASRGVSTDTQYF. DNA for the CDR3: TGCGCCAGTCGAGGCGTATCCACAGATACGCAGTATTTT. The chain combines TRBV5-1 with TRBJ2-3, with D unclear. V was trimmed by 8 bases and J by 2 bases, leaving 12 bases between them. CDR1 is SGHRS, CDR2 YFSETQ, per germline. The CDR3 covers 13 residues.

This chain uses TRBV19 with TRBJ1-5; the match to TRBD1 covers 10 bases. CDR3 length equals 16 residues. V dropped 7 bases and J dropped 0; count of bases not matched to a gene: 6. Germline V lookup: CDR1 LNHDA, CDR2 SQIVND (reference sequence). Written as DNA, the CDR3 is TGTGCCAGTATTCTGGGACAGGGGTATAGCAATCAGCCCCAGCATTTT. It is translated as CASILGQGYSNQPQHF.

The sample holds one count of this clone. The chain uses TRBV15 and TRBJ2-1, with 8 bases lining up with TRBD2. V shed 0 bases and J 4 bases; nucleotides not matched to a gene: 5. Germline V lookup: CDR1 LNHNV, CDR2 YYDKDF (reference sequence). The CDR3 extends over 16 amino acids. The chain's CDR3 is CATSRDISGGYNEQFF. Here the CDR3 DNA reads TGTGCCACCAGCAGAGATATAAGCGGGGGTTACAATGAGCAGTTCTTC.

The genes are TRBV6-6 and TRBJ2-1; D may be TRBD1 (5 bases). V was shortened by 2 bases and J by 14 bases, with 13 bases between the two germline ends. CDR1 is MNHNY and CDR2 is SVGAGI in the germline V gene (reference sequence). This CDR3 contains 12 residues. As DNA, the CDR3 is TGTGCCAGCAGTTACCTCGACAGACCCGAGTTCTTC. It yields the protein CASSYLDRPEFF.

The V call is TRBV12-3 or TRBV12-4, the J call TRBJ1-6, with TRBD1 identical over 10 bases. The CDR3 is 13 residues long. Trimming took 5 bases from V and 10 from J; bases not matched to a gene: 2. The CDR3 DNA reads as TGTGCCAGCAGTGGACAGGGGGGCTCACCCCTCCACTTT. Translating it yields CASSGQGGSPLHF.

The chain combines TRBV7-2 with TRBJ2-2, with 7 bases aligning to TRBD2. Per germline, CDR1 SGHTA and CDR2 FQGNSA. Trimming removed 5 bases from V and 6 bases from J; junction bases left unmatched: 15. This CDR3 comprises 17 residues. CDR3 protein: CASSPRGDLLKPGELFF. CDR3 coding DNA: TGTGCCAGCAGCCCCCGGGGGGATCTCCTGAAACCCGGGGAGCTGTTTTTT.

This clone was seen only a few times. The chain has TRBV15 and TRBJ1-2; TRBD1 aligns across 8 bases. Looked up from germline, CDR1 is LNHNV and CDR2 is YYDKDF (reference sequence). J lost 7 bases, V lost 0 bases, and 16 bases had no gene match. This CDR3 has 18 residues. CDR3 sequence: CATSRDLPFATGDTGYTF. The CDR3, as DNA: TGTGCCACCAGCAGAGATTTGCCCTTTGCGACAGGGGACACTGGCTACACCTTC.

This rearrangement joins TRBV3-1 (or the pseudogene TRBV3-2) to TRBJ1-4, with TRBD1 matching 8 bases. The CDR3 contains 15 residues. Germline CDR1 is LGHDT and CDR2 is YNNKEL (reference sequence). With V trimmed by 5 bases and J by 7 bases, 9 bases remained unmatched. CDR3 residues: CASSSGQGGAEKLFF. CDR3 in DNA: TGTGCCAGCAGCTCAGGACAGGGAGGGGCTGAAAAACTGTTTTTT.